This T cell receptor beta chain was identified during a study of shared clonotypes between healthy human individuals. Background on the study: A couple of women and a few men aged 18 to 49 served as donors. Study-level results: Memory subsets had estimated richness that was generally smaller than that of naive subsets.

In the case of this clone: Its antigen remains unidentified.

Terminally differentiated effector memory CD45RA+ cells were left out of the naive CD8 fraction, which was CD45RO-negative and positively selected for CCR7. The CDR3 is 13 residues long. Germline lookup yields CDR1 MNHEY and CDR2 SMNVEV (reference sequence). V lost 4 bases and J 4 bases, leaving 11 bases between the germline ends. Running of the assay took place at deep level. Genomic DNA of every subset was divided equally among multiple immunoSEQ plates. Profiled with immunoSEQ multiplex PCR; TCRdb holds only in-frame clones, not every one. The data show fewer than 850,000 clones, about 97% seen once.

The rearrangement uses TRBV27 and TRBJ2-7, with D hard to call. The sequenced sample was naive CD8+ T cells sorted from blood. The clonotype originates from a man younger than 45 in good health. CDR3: CASSSQDQYEQYF. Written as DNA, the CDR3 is TGTGCCAGCAGTTCCCAAGACCAGTACGAGCAGTACTTC.